The 5 T cell receptor beta chains presented below share a single source sample, sequenced in a study of T cell responses to AZD1222 COVID-19 vaccine. This table comes from immunoSEQ multiplex PCR, and its TCRdb copy is limited to in-frame clones, with some not included. The table shows tens of thousands of clones, with about 85% occurring only once. This material consisted of peripheral blood, taken on day 0 of AZD1222 vaccination. Receptor source: an adult in good health.

The chain has TRBV9 and TRBJ1-1; D gene uncertain. The germline V gene encodes CDR1 SGDLS and CDR2 YYNGEE. This CDR3 has 11 amino acids. Trimming removed 3 bases at V and 4 bases at J, with 4 bases between. CDR3 loop: CASSASTEAFF. CDR3 in DNA: TGTGCCAGCAGCGCAAGCACTGAAGCTTTCTTT.

V usage is TRBV9 and J usage is TRBJ1-2; 9 nucleotides match TRBD1. The CDR3 covers 14 residues. Germline values: CDR1 SGDLS, CDR2 YYNGEE. J was trimmed by 8 bases and V by 2 bases; bases with no gene match: 7. CDR3 region: CASSVAGTGFGYTF. The DNA for the CDR3 is TGTGCCAGCAGCGTCGCCGGGACAGGGTTCGGCTACACCTTC.

The CDR3 region is CASSLVPGASYEQYF. CDR3 bases: TGTGCCAGCAGCTTAGTTCCTGGGGCCTCCTACGAGCAGTACTTC. The genes are TRBV7-8 and TRBJ2-7; the D gene is possibly TRBD1 (5 bases). CDR3 length: 15 residues. V lost 1 base and J 0 bases, leaving 10 bases between the germline ends. Per germline, CDR1 SGHVS and CDR2 FQNEAQ.

This rearrangement joins TRBV4-2 to TRBJ2-7; the D is unclear. Trimming took off 1 base at V and 6 bases at J, with 10 bases between the two ends. The germline CDR1 and CDR2 sequences are LGHNA and YNFKEQ. There are 13 residues in the CDR3. Written as DNA, the CDR3 is TGTGCCAGCAGCCAAGGCAGAGCAGGCGAGCAGTACTTC. Amino acid sequence: CASSQGRAGEQYF.

This rearrangement joins TRBV11-3 to TRBJ2-3; D is unresolved. The CDR3 spans 15 residues. Germline-derived CDR1 and CDR2 are SGHNT and YENEEA. Trimming left V 0 bases short and J 0 bases short, with 7 bases between. The CDR3 nucleotides read TGTGCCAGCAGCTTAGATCAGATCAGCACAGATACGCAGTATTTT. Residues: CASSLDQISTDTQYF. The full variable domain, its missing parts supplied by reference TRBV11-3 and TRBJ2-3, is EAGVVQSPRYKIIEKKQPVAFWCNPISGHNTLYWYLQNLGQGPELLIRYENEEAVDDSQLPKDRFSAERLKGVDSTLKIQPAELGDSAVYLCASSLDQISTDTQYFGPGTRLTVL.